This T cell receptor beta chain was sequenced in a study of T-cell memory formation after mild COVID-19. Study summary: Largely donor-specific TCR clusters were found. Study-wide results and limits: Those CD4+ clones that contracted were mainly in CM and EM (CD8+ ones in EMRA). Balance between CD4 and CD8 was seen in clones contracting day 15 to 85, and a CD4+ lean was seen in later expanders.

The table lists this clonotype with a few counts. As yet, its antigen is unknown. MiXCR, run by TCRdb on the 5' RACE reads, gives a single entry per CDR3 protein. The table lists about 320,000 distinct CDR3 sequences, 14% of them singletons. The receptor was isolated from a man between 18 and 29 years old who had mild COVID-19 (a few samples of this study predate the infection). Cell type and time point are not known. Specimen: PBMCs or a T cell subset sorted from them (not recorded which).

This chain's CDR3 is CAWSVRTIAFF. The CDR3 region has the DNA TGTGCCTGGAGTGTCCGGACAATTGCTTTCTTT. V is TRBV30 and J is TRBJ1-1; a weak D match, TRBD1 (5 bases). The germline V gene encodes CDR1 GTSNPN and CDR2 SVGIG (reference sequence). V lost 0 bases and J lost 11, with 10 bases in between. The CDR3 has 11 residues.